These 11 T cell receptor beta chains share one sample of origin, sequenced in a study of T cells in Graves' hyperthyroidism and ophthalmopathy. Amplified TCR beta CDR3 regions derived from RNA transcripts. Carried out on the TCR CDR3, a first-round RT-PCR used the HTBI primer set. TCRdb processed the multiplex PCR reads anew with MiXCR; each CDR3 protein has one entry. The repertoire holds about 720,000 distinct CDR3 sequences, with approximately 19% as singletons. The sample comprised blood. The source of these receptors is a woman between 45 and 60 years old with Graves' hyperthyroidism that later progressed to Graves' ophthalmopathy.

The chain employs TRBV19 and TRBJ2-1; D gene unclear. CDR3 length: 13 amino acids. Germline loops: CDR1 LNHDA, CDR2 SQIVND (reference sequence). V was clipped by 5 bases and J by 8 bases, with 13 bases between them. The CDR3, as DNA: TGTGCCAGTAGTTTTGGGGAATTCTATGAGCAGTTCTTC. As protein: CASSFGEFYEQFF.

The genes are TRBV19 and TRBJ2-6; D possibly uses TRBD1 or TRBD2 (6 bases each). The CDR3 consists of 18 residues. Trimming pared 3 bases from V and 0 bases from J, leaving 15 bases between. Germline V gene sequence: CDR1 LNHDA, CDR2 SQIVND (reference sequence). CDR3 region: CASSMFRGLSSGANVLTF. CDR3 sequence (DNA): TGTGCCAGTAGTATGTTCCGGGGGCTCTCCTCTGGGGCCAACGTCCTGACTTTC.

This clonotype was detected a few times. This chain links TRBV4-1 with TRBJ2-7; 7 nucleotides match TRBD2. Germline V CDR1 and CDR2: MGHRA, YSYEKL. This CDR3 region has 14 residues. V lost 4 bases and J lost 3; bases outside the gene matches: 6. This chain's CDR3 is CASSPGGSGYEQYF. The CDR3 region has the DNA TGCGCCAGCAGCCCGGGGGGAAGCGGCTACGAGCAGTACTTC.

This clonotype was seen ten or more times. The V call is TRBV6-1, the J call TRBJ2-3, with a possible D match to TRBD1 (5 bases). CDR1 is MNHNS and CDR2 is SASEGT in the germline V gene. This CDR3 is 14 amino acids long. V was cut by 6 bases and J by 2 bases, with 12 bases left in between. The CDR3 nucleotides read TGTGCCAGCAGCCCCCTAGGGGACACAGATACGCAGTATTTT. This codes for CASSPLGDTDTQYF.

This clonotype came up many times. This chain uses TRBV19 with TRBJ2-7; D uncertain. The CDR3 covers 14 residues. The germline CDR1 and CDR2 sequences are LNHDA and SQIVND (reference sequence). V lost 5 bases and J 2 bases, leaving 13 bases between the germline ends. In nucleotides, the CDR3 is TGTGCCAGTAGTTTCCGGAGTATCCCCTACGAGCAGTACTTC. The encoded protein is CASSFRSIPYEQYF. Combining the CDR3 with reference TRBV19 and TRBJ2-7 gives the whole variable domain DGGITQSPKYLFRKEGQNVTLSCEQNLNHDAMYWYRQDPGQGLRLIYYSQIVNDFQKGDIAEGYSVSREKKESFPLTVTSAQKNPTAFYLCASSFRSIPYEQYFGPGTRLTVT.

This clonotype was seen only a few times. The V gene is TRBV10-3, the J gene TRBJ2-7; TRBD1 might be the D (5 bases). CDR1 ENHRY and CDR2 SYGVKD come from the germline V gene. The CDR3 totals 16 residues. The germline V and J ends were trimmed by 1 base and 6 bases, with 19 bases remaining between them. The CDR3 spells CAISEWDPSAGSEQYF. CDR3 bases: TGTGCCATCAGTGAGTGGGATCCTAGTGCAGGGTCCGAGCAGTACTTC.

This clonotype has only a few counts. The J gene is TRBJ1-5, the V gene TRBV6-1, with 9 bases fitting TRBD1. The CDR3 sequence is 15 residues long. Germline V gene sequence: CDR1 MNHNS, CDR2 SASEGT. The J segment lost 2 bases and the V segment lost 6 bases, leaving 5 bases of the junction unmatched. The CDR3 loop is CASSWTGDGNQPQHF. For the CDR3, the DNA is TGTGCCAGCAGCTGGACAGGGGACGGCAATCAGCCCCAGCATTTT.

The chain joins TRBV27 to TRBJ1-5; 7 nucleotides line up with TRBD1. Germline CDR1 MNHEY, CDR2 SMNVEV (reference sequence). Losses at the gene ends were 8 bases for V and 5 bases for J; bases not matched to a gene: 12. The CDR3 extends over 15 amino acids. In nucleotides, the CDR3 is TGTGCCAGCGGGGAGACAGGGTACGGATATCAGCCCCAGCATTTT. Its protein is CASGETGYGYQPQHF.

This clonotype was seen more than once but under ten times. This chain connects TRBV19 to TRBJ1-5; the D gene is possibly TRBD1 (6 bases). Germline V gene data show CDR1 as LNHDA and CDR2 as SQIVND (reference sequence). The CDR3 totals 15 residues. Trimming removed 8 bases from V and 6 bases from J, with 20 bases in between. The CDR3 is CASQNRVRYTQPQHF. In DNA form, the CDR3 reads TGTGCCAGTCAAAACAGGGTTCGTTACACTCAGCCCCAGCATTTT.

Many counts were recorded for this clonotype. This sequence joins TRBV3-1 and TRBJ1-1, with 8 bases that match TRBD1. The germline gives CDR1 LGHDT, CDR2 YNNKEL (reference sequence). V lost 5 bases to trimming and J lost 1 base; unmatched junction nucleotides: 6. The CDR3 is 15 residues long. CDR3 loop: CASSAGDRRNTEAFF. Written as DNA, the CDR3 is TGTGCCAGCAGCGCGGGGGACAGGAGGAACACTGAAGCTTTCTTT.

Concerning this clonotype: A read error may be the cause here, since a much bigger clone is one base away. The V gene is TRBV5-1, the J gene TRBJ1-4, with D perhaps matching TRBD1 (5 bases). CDR1 SGHRS and CDR2 YFSETQ come from the germline V gene. This CDR3 contains 14 residues. Here the CDR3 DNA reads TGCGCCAGCACTCCGGGGCCTAGTAATGAAGAACTGTTTTTT. This gives the protein CASTPGPSNEELFF.